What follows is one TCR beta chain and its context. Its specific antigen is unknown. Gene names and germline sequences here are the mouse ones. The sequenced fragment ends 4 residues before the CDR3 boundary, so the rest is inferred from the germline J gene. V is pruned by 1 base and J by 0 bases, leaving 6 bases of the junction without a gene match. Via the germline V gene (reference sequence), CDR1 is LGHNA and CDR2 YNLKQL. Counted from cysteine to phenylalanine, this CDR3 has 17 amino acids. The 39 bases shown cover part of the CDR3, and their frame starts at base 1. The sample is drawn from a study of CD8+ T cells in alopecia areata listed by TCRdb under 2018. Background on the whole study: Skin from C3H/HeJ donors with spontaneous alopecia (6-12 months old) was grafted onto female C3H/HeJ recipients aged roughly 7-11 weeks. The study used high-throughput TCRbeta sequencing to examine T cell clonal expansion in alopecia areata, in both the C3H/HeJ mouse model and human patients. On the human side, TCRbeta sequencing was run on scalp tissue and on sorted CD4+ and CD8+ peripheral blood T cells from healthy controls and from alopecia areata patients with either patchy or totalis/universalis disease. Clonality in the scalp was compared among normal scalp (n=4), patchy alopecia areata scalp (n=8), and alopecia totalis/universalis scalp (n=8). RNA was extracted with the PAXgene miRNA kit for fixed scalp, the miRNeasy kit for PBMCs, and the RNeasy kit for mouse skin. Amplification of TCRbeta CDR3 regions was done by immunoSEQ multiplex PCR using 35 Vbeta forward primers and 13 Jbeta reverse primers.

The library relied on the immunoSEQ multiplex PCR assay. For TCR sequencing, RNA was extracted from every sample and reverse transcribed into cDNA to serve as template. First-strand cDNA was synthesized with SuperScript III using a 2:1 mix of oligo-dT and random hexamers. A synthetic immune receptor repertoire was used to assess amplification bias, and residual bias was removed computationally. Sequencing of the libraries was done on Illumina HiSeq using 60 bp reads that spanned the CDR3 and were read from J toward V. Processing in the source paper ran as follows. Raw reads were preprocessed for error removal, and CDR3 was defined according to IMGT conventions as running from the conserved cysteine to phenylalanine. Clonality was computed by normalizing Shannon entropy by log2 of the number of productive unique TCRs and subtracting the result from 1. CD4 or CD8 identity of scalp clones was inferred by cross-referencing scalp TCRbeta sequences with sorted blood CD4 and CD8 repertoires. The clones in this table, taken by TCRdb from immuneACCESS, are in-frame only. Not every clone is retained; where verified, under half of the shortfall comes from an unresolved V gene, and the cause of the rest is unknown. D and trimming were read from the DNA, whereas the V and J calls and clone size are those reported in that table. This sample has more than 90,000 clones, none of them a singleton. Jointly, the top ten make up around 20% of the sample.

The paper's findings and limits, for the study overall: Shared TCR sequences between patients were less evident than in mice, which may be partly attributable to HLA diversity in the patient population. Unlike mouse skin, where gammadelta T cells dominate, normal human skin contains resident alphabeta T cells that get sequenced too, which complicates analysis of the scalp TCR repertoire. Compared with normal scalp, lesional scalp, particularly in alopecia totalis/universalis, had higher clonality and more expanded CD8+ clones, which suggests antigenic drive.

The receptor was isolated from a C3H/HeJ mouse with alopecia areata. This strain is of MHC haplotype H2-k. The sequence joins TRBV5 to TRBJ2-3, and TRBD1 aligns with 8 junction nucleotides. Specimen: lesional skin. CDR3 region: CASSQVPDRASAETLYF. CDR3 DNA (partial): TGTGCCAGCAGCCAAGTCCCGGACAGGGCTAGTGCAGAA.